The 5 T cell receptor beta chains below were found in one sample sequenced in a study of kidney transplant recipient with SARS-CoV-2 infection. Each CDR3 protein gets one entry after TCRdb re-called the reads with MiXCR. The sample contains roughly 250,000 distinct CDR3 sequences, less than 35% of which appear only once. The sample in question was a blood sample, obtained at baseline and on day 111 from a kidney transplant recipient. The receptors were gathered from a young adult male patient who had COVID-19 and was a kidney transplant recipient. A share of the T cells may be of graft donor origin.

This clonotype was picked up a small number of times. Being one base from a much bigger clone, this may be a read error. This chain uses TRBV7-9 with TRBJ1-2; D gene uncertain. Looked up from germline, CDR1 is SEHNR and CDR2 is FQNEAQ (reference sequence). CDR3 length: 17 residues. The CDR3 here is CVSSPSQYRGKTYGYTF. For the CDR3, the DNA is TGTGTCAGCAGCCCATCCCAATACCGTGGAAAGACCTATGGCTACACCTTC.

This sequence joins TRBV2 and TRBJ1-2; D not resolved. V shed 5 bases and J shed 4 bases, with 23 bases lying between them. The CDR3 is 17 residues long. The germline V gene has CDR1 SNHLY and CDR2 FYNNEI. CDR3 DNA: TGTGCCAGCAGTAAGTGCCCTTACCGACGAAAGACCTATGGCTACACCTTC. This encodes CASSKCPYRRKTYGYTF.

This clonotype was seen at least ten times. J is TRBJ1-1 and V is TRBV12-3 or TRBV12-4; 8 bases align to TRBD1. The CDR3 has 13 amino acids. J was trimmed by 2 bases and V by 6 bases; bases with no gene match: 2. CDR3 protein: CASRGQGNTEAFF. The CDR3 nucleotides read TGTGCCAGCAGAGGACAGGGTAACACTGAAGCTTTCTTT.

This clonotype was found many times. This chain uses TRBV16 with TRBJ1-2; unclear D gene. CDR3 length: 17 amino acids. Germline assignment: CDR1 KGHSY and CDR2 FQNENV. V shed 5 bases and J shed 4 bases, with 23 bases lying between them. The CDR3 coding sequence is TGTGCCAGCAGCAAGCGTATGGTCGTTAGAAAGACCTATGGCTACACCTTC. Its translation is CASSKRMVVRKTYGYTF.

Comment on this clonotype: This may be a read error: a much more frequent sequence differs by one nucleotide. The chain employs TRBV6-5 and TRBJ1-1, with unresolved D. Between the trimmed V and J ends, which lost 7 bases and 3 bases, there was a span of 12 bases. This CDR3 contains 13 residues. The germline V gene has CDR1 MNHEY and CDR2 SVGAGI. This chain's CDR3 is CASKANGHTEAFF. In DNA, the CDR3 is TGTGCCAGCAAGGCTAACGGTCACACTGAAGCTTTCTTT.